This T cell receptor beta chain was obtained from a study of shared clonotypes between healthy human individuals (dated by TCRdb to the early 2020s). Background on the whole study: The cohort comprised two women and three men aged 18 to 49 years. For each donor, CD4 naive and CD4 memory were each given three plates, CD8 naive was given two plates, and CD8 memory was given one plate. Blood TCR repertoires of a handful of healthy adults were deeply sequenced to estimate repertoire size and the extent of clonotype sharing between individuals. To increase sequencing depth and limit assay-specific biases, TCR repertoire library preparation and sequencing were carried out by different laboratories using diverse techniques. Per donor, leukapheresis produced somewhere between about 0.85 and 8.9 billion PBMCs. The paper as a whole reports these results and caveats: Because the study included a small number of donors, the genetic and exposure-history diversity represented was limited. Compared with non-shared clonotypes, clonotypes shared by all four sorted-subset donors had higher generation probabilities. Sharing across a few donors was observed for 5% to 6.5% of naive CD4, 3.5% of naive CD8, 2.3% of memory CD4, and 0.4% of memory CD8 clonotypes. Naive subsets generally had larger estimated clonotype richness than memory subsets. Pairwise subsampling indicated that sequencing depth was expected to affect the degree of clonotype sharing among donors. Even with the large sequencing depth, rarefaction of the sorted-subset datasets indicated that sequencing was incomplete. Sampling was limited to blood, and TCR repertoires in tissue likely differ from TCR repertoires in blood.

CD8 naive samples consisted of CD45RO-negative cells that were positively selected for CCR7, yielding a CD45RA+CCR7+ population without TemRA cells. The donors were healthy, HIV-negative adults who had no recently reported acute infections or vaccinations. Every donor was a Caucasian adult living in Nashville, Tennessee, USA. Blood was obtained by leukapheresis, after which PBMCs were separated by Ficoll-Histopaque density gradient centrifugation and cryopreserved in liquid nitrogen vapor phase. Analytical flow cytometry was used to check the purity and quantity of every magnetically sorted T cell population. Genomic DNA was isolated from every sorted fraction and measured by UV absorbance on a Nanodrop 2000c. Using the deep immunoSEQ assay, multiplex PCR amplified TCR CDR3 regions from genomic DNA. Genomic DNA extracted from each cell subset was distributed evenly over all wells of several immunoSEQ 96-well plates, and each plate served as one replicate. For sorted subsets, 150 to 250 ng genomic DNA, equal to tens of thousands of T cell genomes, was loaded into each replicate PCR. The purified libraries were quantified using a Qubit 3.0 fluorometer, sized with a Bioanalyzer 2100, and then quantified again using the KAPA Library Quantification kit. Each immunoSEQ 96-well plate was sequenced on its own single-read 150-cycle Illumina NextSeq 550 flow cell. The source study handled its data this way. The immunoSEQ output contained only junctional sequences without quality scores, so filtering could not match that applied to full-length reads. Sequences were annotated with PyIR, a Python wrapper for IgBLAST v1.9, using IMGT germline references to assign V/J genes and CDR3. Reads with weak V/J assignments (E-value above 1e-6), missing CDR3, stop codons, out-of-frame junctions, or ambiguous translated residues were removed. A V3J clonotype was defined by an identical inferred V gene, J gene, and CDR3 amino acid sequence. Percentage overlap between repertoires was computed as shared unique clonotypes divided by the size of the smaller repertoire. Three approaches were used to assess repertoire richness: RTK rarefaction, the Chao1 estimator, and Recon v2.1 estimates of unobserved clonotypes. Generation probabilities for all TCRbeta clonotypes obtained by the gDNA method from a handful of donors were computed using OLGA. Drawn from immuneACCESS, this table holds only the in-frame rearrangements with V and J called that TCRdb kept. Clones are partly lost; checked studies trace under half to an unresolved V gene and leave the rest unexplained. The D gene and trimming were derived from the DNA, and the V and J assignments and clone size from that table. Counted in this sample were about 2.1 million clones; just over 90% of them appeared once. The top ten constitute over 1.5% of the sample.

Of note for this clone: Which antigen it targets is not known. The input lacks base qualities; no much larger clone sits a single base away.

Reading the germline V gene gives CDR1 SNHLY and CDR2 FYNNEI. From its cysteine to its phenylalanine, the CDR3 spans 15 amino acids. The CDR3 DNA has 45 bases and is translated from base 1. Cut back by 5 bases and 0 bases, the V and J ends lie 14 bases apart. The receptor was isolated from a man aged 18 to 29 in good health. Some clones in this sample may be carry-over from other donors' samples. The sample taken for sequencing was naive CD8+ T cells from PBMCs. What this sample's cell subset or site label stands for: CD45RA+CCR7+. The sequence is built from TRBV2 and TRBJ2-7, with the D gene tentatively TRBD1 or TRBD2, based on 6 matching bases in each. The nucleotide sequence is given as TGTGCCAGCAGTTTGCGGGACAACCACTCCTACGAGCAGTACTTC. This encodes CASSLRDNHSYEQYF.